Below are 32 T cell receptor beta chains sequenced from a single sample in a study of glioma-infiltrating T cells after dendritic cell vaccination (dated by TCRdb to between 2015 and 2016). Receptor amplification or capture employed the immunoSEQ multiplex PCR assay. TCRdb provides this immuneACCESS table in a form limited to in-frame rearrangements. Some clones are lacking; in checked studies, under half of them reflect an unresolved V gene, and why the rest are absent is not known. The table for this sample lists more than 95,000 clones; 90% of them were counted only once. The ten top clones hold approximately 3% of the sample. Sample time point, as interpreted from the label and publication: after dendritic cell vaccination, including at tumor progression/relapse. The sample consisted of blood, taken after dendritic cell vaccination. These receptor sequences come from a human donor with glioblastoma.

V and J are TRBV6-1 and TRBJ2-4; 8 bases are a match to TRBD1. Germline loops: CDR1 MNHNS, CDR2 SASEGT. The CDR3 extends over 19 amino acids. Trimming at V came to 1 base and at J to 0 bases, leaving 11 bases not matched to a gene. CDR3 nucleotides: TGTGCCAGCAGTGAAGGAGGACAGGGATTACCTCTAGCCAAAAACATTCAGTACTTC. Its protein product is CASSEGGQGLPLAKNIQYF.

The V gene is TRBV27, the J gene TRBJ2-5; the D gene is possibly TRBD2 (6 bases). CDR1 is MNHEY, CDR2 SMNVEV, per germline (reference sequence). The CDR3 contains 16 residues. V lost 1 base, J lost 4 bases, and 16 bases lay in between. The CDR3: CASSLLRGTGVETQYF. In nucleotides, the CDR3 is TGTGCCAGCAGTTTATTACGGGGGACGGGGGTAGAGACCCAGTACTTC.

This clone was recorded once. CDR3 nucleotide sequence: TGTGCCAGCAGCGGACAGGGTCAAGAGACCCAGTACTTC. This gives the protein CASSGQGQETQYF. The chain joins TRBV11-2 to TRBJ2-5, with TRBD1 matching 8 bases. V lost 5 bases to trimming and J lost 2 bases; unmatched junction nucleotides: 1. Per germline, CDR1 SGHAT and CDR2 FQNNGV. The CDR3 has 13 amino acids.

There are a few counts of this clone. CDR3 sequence reads: CASSQGEQGNTIYF. Here the CDR3 DNA reads TGCGCCAGCAGCCAAGGGGAGCAGGGAAACACCATATATTTT. J is TRBJ1-3 and V is TRBV4-1, with D unresolved. CDR1 is MGHRA, CDR2 YSYEKL, per germline. The CDR3 contains 14 residues. With 1 base removed from V and 4 bases from J, the gap between germline ends came to 8 bases.

The rearrangement uses TRBV11-2 and TRBJ2-3; D may be TRBD2 (6 bases). Germline assignment: CDR1 SGHAT and CDR2 FQNNGV. V lost 5 bases and J lost 1, with 19 bases in between. The CDR3 length is 17 residues. The CDR3 is CASSRWDSRSGTDTQYF. CDR3 in DNA: TGTGCCAGCAGCCGATGGGACTCCCGGAGTGGCACAGATACGCAGTATTTT.

This rearrangement joins TRBV5-1 to TRBJ1-5; D gene uncertain. The CDR3 runs 15 residues. V lost 0 bases and J lost 7, with 14 bases in between. Germline V gives CDR1 SGHRS, CDR2 YFSETQ. CDR3 coding DNA: TGCGCCAGCAGCTTGGGCCCGGTCCGAGAGCAGCCCCAGCATTTT. Protein sequence: CASSLGPVREQPQHF.

The chain combines TRBV5-6 with TRBJ2-5, with a weak D call TRBD2 (5 bases). The V and J ends lost 1 base and 6 bases respectively, with 16 bases between them. CDR3 size: 15 residues. The germline V gene has CDR1 SGHDT and CDR2 YYEEEE. The CDR3, as DNA: TGTGCCAGCAGCTTGTCTAGCACCCTGACAAAGACCCAGTACTTC. Its translation is CASSLSSTLTKTQYF.

Comment on this clone: At the DNA level, this CDR3 is encoded by other sequences in the same sample as well. V gene TRBV9 combines with J gene TRBJ2-1; perhaps TRBD2 as D (5 bases). Between the trimmed V and J ends, which lost 0 bases and 9 bases, there was a span of 13 bases. The CDR3 runs to 14 residues. Germline assignment: CDR1 SGDLS and CDR2 YYNGEE. CDR3 loop: CASSVATGRGEQFF. In nucleotides, the CDR3 is TGTGCCAGCAGCGTAGCTACGGGGAGAGGTGAGCAGTTCTTC.

The rearrangement joins TRBV9 to TRBJ2-1; TRBD1 might be the D (6 bases). Germline loops: CDR1 SGDLS, CDR2 YYNGEE. The CDR3 has 15 amino acids. Trimming took off 4 bases at V and 4 bases at J, with 15 bases between the two ends. The CDR3 region is CASSNEDRIYNEQFF. DNA of the CDR3: TGTGCCAGCAGCAACGAGGACAGAATTTACAATGAGCAGTTCTTC.

The chain employs TRBV25-1 and TRBJ2-5; 15 nucleotides align to TRBD2. V lost 6 bases, J lost 1 base, and 6 bases stayed unmatched. The CDR3 extends over 17 amino acids. Per germline, CDR1 MGHDK and CDR2 SYGVNS. The CDR3 loop is CASRRGGLAGGQETQYF. Written as DNA, the CDR3 is TGTGCCAGCAGAAGAGGGGGACTAGCGGGGGGCCAAGAGACCCAGTACTTC.

The chain carries TRBV5-6 and TRBJ1-6; TRBD1 matches 8 bases. V lost 3 bases to trimming and J lost 10 bases; unmatched junction nucleotides: 9. This CDR3 contains 15 residues. CDR1 SGHDT and CDR2 YYEEEE come from the germline V gene. CDR3 loop: CASSSGQGIRSPLHF. The CDR3 DNA sequence: TGTGCCAGCAGCTCAGGACAGGGCATACGATCACCCCTCCACTTT.

The chain is built from TRBV14 and TRBJ1-2, with unresolved D. The CDR3 consists of 13 residues. V was pared by 0 bases and J by 4 bases, with 6 bases between. Germline V CDR1 and CDR2: SGHDN, FVKESK. CDR3 sequence (DNA): TGTGCCAGCAGCCAAGAACAGTTCTATGGCTACACCTTC. As protein: CASSQEQFYGYTF.

The chain employs TRBV9 and TRBJ2-7, with D possibly matching TRBD2 (6 bases). Germline values: CDR1 SGDLS, CDR2 YYNGEE. V lost 8 bases and J 2 bases, leaving 26 bases between the germline ends. CDR3 size: 17 residues. CDR3 sequence reads: CARTTRTGLELTYEQYF. The CDR3 DNA reads as TGTGCCAGAACTACGCGAACGGGACTCGAATTAACCTACGAGCAGTACTTC.

CDR3 sequence: CASNREQLTDTQYF. CDR3 nucleotide sequence: TGTGCCAGCAACCGGGAGCAGCTTACAGATACGCAGTATTTT. The V and J genes are TRBV2 and TRBJ2-3; weak D call: TRBD2 (6 bases). Trimming cost V 7 bases and J 3 bases, with 14 bases left between them. Germline V CDR1 and CDR2: SNHLY, FYNNEI. CDR3 length: 14 residues.

This clone was counted once. The chain uses TRBV2 and TRBJ1-2, with TRBD1 matching over 7 bases. J gave up 4 bases and V 6 bases, and 8 bases lay outside the gene matches. The CDR3 has 14 residues. The V gene's germline CDR1 is SNHLY and CDR2 FYNNEI. CDR3 amino acids: CASSQTGRGYGYTF. For the CDR3, the DNA is TGTGCCAGCAGCCAGACAGGGCGAGGCTATGGCTACACCTTC.

The chain uses TRBV10-2 and TRBJ1-3; D gene ambiguous. Per germline, CDR1 WSHSY and CDR2 SAAADI. This CDR3 contains 17 residues. The V end was cut by 0 bases, the J end by 1 base, with 13 bases between. CDR3 amino acids: CASSESASVRSGNTIYF. In nucleotides, the CDR3 is TGCGCCAGCAGTGAGTCGGCTTCCGTTCGTTCTGGAAACACCATATATTTT.

The J gene is TRBJ2-6, the V gene TRBV19, with D possibly TRBD1 on 6 matching bases. Germline V gives CDR1 LNHDA, CDR2 SQIVND (reference sequence). The V and J ends lost 6 bases and 11 bases respectively, with 17 bases between them. CDR3 length: 14 amino acids. CDR3 residues: CASRRTDSLDVLTF. CDR3 nucleotides: TGTGCCAGTAGGCGCACGGACAGCCTCGACGTCCTGACTTTC.

The rearrangement links TRBV2 to TRBJ2-1; 11 nucleotides match TRBD2. Germline-derived CDR1 and CDR2 are SNHLY and FYNNEI. The length of the CDR3 is 15 residues. With V trimmed by 4 bases and J by 2 bases, 1 base remained unmatched. CDR3 amino acids: CASSVTSGTYNEQFF. The CDR3 nucleotides are TGTGCCAGCAGTGTGACTAGCGGGACCTACAATGAGCAGTTCTTC.

Points on this clone: The same CDR3 also results from other DNA sequences found in this sample. The chain has TRBV27 and TRBJ2-3; 8 nucleotides agree with TRBD2. Germline V gives CDR1 MNHEY, CDR2 SMNVEV (reference sequence). This CDR3 region has 13 residues. The V and J ends lost 3 bases and 4 bases, in that order; junction bases with no gene match: 0. CDR3 sequence (DNA): TGTGCCAGCAGTTTCGGGGGGGCAGATACGCAGTATTTT. Translated, it gives CASSFGGADTQYF.

This clone occurred a few times. This chain connects TRBV2 to TRBJ1-5; a weak D match, TRBD1 (5 bases). The germline gives CDR1 SNHLY, CDR2 FYNNEI. V shed 1 base and J shed 9 bases, with 16 bases lying between them. The CDR3 totals 15 residues. The CDR3, as DNA: TGTGCCAGCAGTGAAGATAGGGGATCCGAACTGCCCCAGCATTTT. Encoded protein: CASSEDRGSELPQHF.

The genes are TRBV2 and TRBJ2-5; D is perhaps TRBD2 (5 bases). The CDR3 covers 12 residues. In germline, CDR1 is SNHLY, CDR2 FYNNEI. V lost 8 bases to trimming and J lost 3 bases, with 10 bases between them. CDR3 region: CASGKLEETQYF. The CDR3 DNA sequence: TGTGCCAGCGGGAAACTAGAAGAGACCCAGTACTTC.

The rearrangement joins TRBV19 to TRBJ2-3; 10 bases agree with TRBD2. Per the germline V gene, CDR1 is LNHDA and CDR2 is SQIVND (reference sequence). Losses at the gene ends were 3 bases for V and 1 base for J; bases not matched to a gene: 4. The CDR3 is 16 amino acids. CDR3 amino acids: CASSILAGARTDTQYF. Here the CDR3 DNA reads TGTGCCAGTAGTATCCTAGCGGGAGCCCGCACAGATACGCAGTATTTT.

The J gene is TRBJ1-5, the V gene TRBV4-1; possibly TRBD1 for D (6 bases). The CDR3 contains 15 residues. Trimming removed 1 base from V and 0 bases from J, with 7 bases in between. Germline loops: CDR1 MGHRA, CDR2 YSYEKL. The CDR3 here is CASSQGTVSNQPQHF. The DNA for the CDR3 is TGCGCCAGCAGCCAAGGGACAGTTAGCAATCAGCCCCAGCATTTT.

This clone showed up just a few times. This sequence joins TRBV2 and TRBJ1-5, with a weak D call TRBD1 (6 bases). V was clipped by 6 bases and J by 5 bases, with 17 bases between them. Germline CDR1 and CDR2: SNHLY and FYNNEI. CDR3 size: 15 residues. CDR3: CASSPTGRAHQPQHF. The CDR3 DNA sequence: TGTGCCAGCAGCCCGACAGGCAGGGCTCATCAGCCCCAGCATTTT.

This clone occurred once. The chain has TRBV25-1 and TRBJ2-5; 8 nucleotides agree with TRBD2. The CDR3 length is 15 residues. CDR1 and CDR2 (germline): MGHDK, SYGVNS. The trim removed 5 bases at V and 3 bases at J, leaving 8 bases unmatched. CDR3 sequence reads: CASSPFGGGKETQYF. DNA of the CDR3: TGTGCCAGCAGTCCCTTTGGCGGGGGGAAAGAGACCCAGTACTTC.

The J gene is TRBJ1-1, the V gene TRBV19, with a possible D match to TRBD1 (5 bases). V lost 7 bases, J lost 1 base, and 10 bases lay in between. This CDR3 region has 13 residues. CDR1 is LNHDA, CDR2 SQIVND, per germline (reference sequence). The CDR3 loop reads CASMETANTEAFF. The CDR3 region has the DNA TGTGCCAGTATGGAGACAGCGAACACTGAAGCTTTCTTT. Based on the CDR3 plus reference TRBV19 and TRBJ1-1, the full variable domain is DGGITQSPKYLFRKEGQNVTLSCEQNLNHDAMYWYRQDPGQGLRLIYYSQIVNDFQKGDIAEGYSVSREKKESFPLTVTSAQKNPTAFYLCASMETANTEAFFGQGTRLTVV.

V usage is TRBV6-1 and J usage is TRBJ2-7; the match to TRBD1 covers 11 bases. J gave up 6 bases and V 7 bases, and 11 bases lay outside the gene matches. Germline V lookup: CDR1 MNHNS, CDR2 SASEGT. The length of the CDR3 is 15 residues. This chain's CDR3 is CASTRRQDRGLEQYF. The CDR3 DNA is TGTGCCAGCACCCGTCGACAGGACAGGGGGCTCGAGCAGTACTTC.

The genes are TRBV6-1 and TRBJ2-6; perhaps TRBD1 as D (6 bases). Germline V gives CDR1 MNHNS, CDR2 SASEGT. The CDR3 extends over 15 amino acids. Trimming pared 8 bases from V and 0 bases from J, leaving 11 bases between. The CDR3 sequence is CASAGDPSGANVLTF. CDR3 in DNA: TGTGCCAGCGCAGGGGATCCCTCTGGGGCCAACGTCCTGACTTTC.

Note on this clone: The same CDR3 can be traced to other DNA sequences in this sample. V is TRBV11-2 and J is TRBJ2-1, with TRBD1 matching over 8 bases. The CDR3 totals 16 residues. Germline values: CDR1 SGHAT, CDR2 FQNNGV. V shed 1 base and J 2 bases; nucleotides not matched to a gene: 4. The CDR3 nucleotides read TGTGCCAGCAGCTTAGCCGGACAGGGACCCTACAATGAGCAGTTCTTC. Its translation: CASSLAGQGPYNEQFF.

This clone was observed a few times. The chain combines TRBV6-1 with TRBJ1-2; TRBD1 matches at 8 bases. Germline V lookup: CDR1 MNHNS, CDR2 SASEGT. The CDR3 loop spans 14 amino acids. The ends lost 6 bases at V and 6 bases at J; junction bases unmatched: 9. CDR3 region: CASRMGTGGDGYTF. CDR3 DNA sequence: TGTGCCAGCAGGATGGGAACAGGGGGGGATGGCTACACCTTC.

This clone was detected a few times. This chain joins TRBV5-6 and TRBJ2-1; D ambiguous. This CDR3 has 12 residues. CDR1 SGHDT and CDR2 YYEEEE come from the germline V gene. V was pared by 7 bases and J by 9 bases, with 14 bases between. The chain's CDR3 is CASGFSTGEQFF. The CDR3 DNA follows: TGTGCCAGCGGGTTTTCGACTGGTGAGCAGTTCTTC. Full variable domain (outside the CDR3, taken from reference TRBV5-6 and TRBJ2-1): DAGVTQSPTHLIKTRGQQVTLRCSPKSGHDTVSWYQQALGQGPQFIFQYYEEEERQRGNFPDRFSGHQFPNYSSELNVNALLLGDSALYLCASGFSTGEQFFGPGTRLTVL.

This chain uses TRBV7-2 with TRBJ2-4; TRBD2 aligns across 8 bases. The CDR3 has 16 amino acids. Germline trimming cut 5 bases from V and 6 bases from J; bases unmatched to any gene: 12. In germline, CDR1 is SGHTA, CDR2 FQGNSA. The CDR3 sequence is CASSTFPGLEGNIQYF. CDR3 DNA sequence: TGTGCCAGCAGCACCTTTCCGGGACTAGAGGGAAACATTCAGTACTTC.